These 23 T cell receptor beta chains share one sample of origin, sequenced in a study of T cell responses to AZD1222 COVID-19 vaccine (dated by TCRdb to 2020 to 2023). Receptors were amplified or captured by the immunoSEQ multiplex PCR assay. TCRdb holds this immuneACCESS table with in-frame rearrangements only. Some clones are missing; in checked studies, unresolved V genes explain under half, and the rest has no known cause. A total of about 140,000 clones appear in this sample, about nine tenths of them only once. 4.7% of the sample lies in the top ten. This specimen's time point label, interpreted: baseline before first vaccination. The source was peripheral blood, collected on day 0 of AZD1222 vaccination. The receptors come from an adult in good health.

The chain links TRBV19 to TRBJ2-7; 8 bases line up with TRBD1. CDR1 LNHDA and CDR2 SQIVND come from the germline V gene (reference sequence). This CDR3 is 12 amino acids long. Unmatched junction bases numbered 5, after V lost 8 bases and J lost 5 bases. The CDR3 DNA sequence: TGTGCCAGTTCGGACAGGGTTCACGAGCAGTACTTC. Its translation: CASSDRVHEQYF.

This chain links TRBV19 with TRBJ2-1, with 7 bases aligning to TRBD1. The V and J ends lost 5 bases and 4 bases, in that order; junction bases with no gene match: 8. CDR1 is LNHDA and CDR2 is SQIVND in the germline V gene (reference sequence). The CDR3 covers 15 residues. The CDR3 DNA follows: TGTGCCAGTAGTGCCTGGGACAGACTTTACAATGAGCAGTTCTTC. It yields the protein CASSAWDRLYNEQFF.

This clone came up once. The rearrangement uses TRBV5-1 and TRBJ1-2, with unresolved D. CDR1 is SGHRS and CDR2 is YFSETQ in the germline V gene. The V gene lost 5 bases and the J gene lost 0 bases, with 14 bases spanning the gap. This CDR3 is built from 15 residues. The CDR3 DNA reads as TGCGCCAGCAGGTTTTCTATTCAAGCTAACTATGGCTACACCTTC. Protein: CASRFSIQANYGYTF.

This clone was seen just once. The chain carries TRBV5-6 and TRBJ2-2; tentatively, D is TRBD1 (6 bases). Germline assignment: CDR1 SGHDT and CDR2 YYEEEE. This CDR3 is 15 amino acids long. Deletions cut 0 bases from V and 4 bases from J, with 10 bases between. CDR3 protein: CASSLGRGITGELFF. The CDR3 DNA sequence: TGTGCCAGCAGCTTGGGTAGGGGGATCACCGGGGAGCTGTTTTTT.

CDR3 nucleotides: TGTGCCAGCAGTTCCCGGACCCACCAAGAGACCCAGTACTTC. Protein: CASSSRTHQETQYF. V gene TRBV27 combines with J gene TRBJ2-5; D is uncertain. The CDR3 runs to 14 residues. The germline V and J ends were trimmed by 4 bases and 0 bases, with 9 bases remaining between them. Germline V gene sequence: CDR1 MNHEY, CDR2 SMNVEV (reference sequence).

The table lists this clone with a count of one. The chain joins TRBV3-1 (or the pseudogene TRBV3-2) to TRBJ1-1; D gene uncertain. CDR3 length equals 15 residues. The ends were cut back, 2 bases at V and 0 bases at J, with 10 bases in the middle. Germline CDR1 reads LGHDT; CDR2 reads YNNKEL (reference sequence). The CDR3 DNA reads as TGTGCCAGCAGCCAACAAGGGAGGATGAACACTGAAGCTTTCTTT. This translates into CASSQQGRMNTEAFF.

The sample holds one count of this clone. The rearrangement uses TRBV18 and TRBJ1-2, with TRBD1 matching 10 bases. There are 16 residues in the CDR3. The ends lost 3 bases at V and 4 bases at J; junction bases unmatched: 8. The germline gives CDR1 KGHSH, CDR2 LQKENI. CDR3 coding DNA: TGTGCCAGCTCACCGTTGGACAGGGGGTATGGCTATGGCTACACCTTC. Translation: CASSPLDRGYGYGYTF.

The rearrangement uses TRBV30 and TRBJ1-4; 9 nucleotides align to TRBD1. V was pared by 5 bases and J by 3 bases, with 7 bases of the junction left unmatched. The CDR3 contains 15 residues. Germline V gene sequence: CDR1 GTSNPN, CDR2 SVGIG (reference sequence). CDR3 nucleotides: TGTGCCTGGGCAGGACAGGGGACACCTAATGAAAAACTGTTTTTT. Translating gives CAWAGQGTPNEKLFF. The whole variable domain, filled in from reference TRBV30 and TRBJ1-4, reads SQTIHQWPATLVQPVGSPLSLECTVEGTSNPNLYWYRQAAGRGLQLLFYSVGIGQISSEVPQNLSASRPQDRQFILSSKKLLLSDSGFYLCAWAGQGTPNEKLFFGSGTQLSVL.

This clone occurred a few times. The chain has TRBV2 and TRBJ1-2, with TRBD1 matching over 9 bases. The V segment lost 6 bases and the J segment 0 bases; nucleotides outside the gene matches: 5. Germline assignment: CDR1 SNHLY and CDR2 FYNNEI. The CDR3 consists of 15 residues. CDR3 bases: TGTGCCAGCAGGGCAGACAGGGGGGCTAACTATGGCTACACCTTC. Translated, it gives CASRADRGANYGYTF.

The chain recombines TRBV12-3 or TRBV12-4 with TRBJ1-1; D is uncertain. The CDR3 runs to 13 residues. Trimming removed 8 bases from V and 6 bases from J, with 16 bases in between. The CDR3 loop is CASWVATKAEAFF. The CDR3, as DNA: TGTGCCAGCTGGGTAGCAACCAAGGCTGAAGCTTTCTTT.

J is TRBJ2-7 and V is TRBV11-1; 7 bases match TRBD1. J was trimmed by 3 bases and V by 5 bases; bases with no gene match: 13. The CDR3 runs to 16 residues. Germline-derived CDR1 and CDR2 are SGHAT and FQDESV (reference sequence). The CDR3 coding sequence is TGTGCCAGCAGCCACCCCACAGGGGAGTTTCACTACGAGCAGTACTTC. It translates to CASSHPTGEFHYEQYF.

This clone occurred a few times. The CDR3 spells CASSIGDNQPQHF. In DNA, the CDR3 is TGTGCCAGCAGCATTGGGGACAATCAGCCCCAGCATTTT. The chain joins TRBV28 to TRBJ1-5, with D uncertain. Germline lookup yields CDR1 MDHEN and CDR2 SYDVKM. Trimming removed 6 bases from V and 3 bases from J, with 9 bases in between. The CDR3 is 13 amino acids.

The chain has TRBV27 and TRBJ2-7, with 9 bases matching TRBD1. CDR1 is MNHEY and CDR2 is SMNVEV in the germline V gene (reference sequence). The V segment lost 4 bases and the J segment 2 bases; nucleotides outside the gene matches: 12. This CDR3 has 17 amino acids. CDR3 sequence: CASSSSPGQGSAYEQYF. Here the CDR3 DNA reads TGTGCCAGCAGTTCCTCACCCGGACAGGGGAGCGCCTACGAGCAGTACTTC.

The chain employs TRBV7-2 and TRBJ1-2; 7 nucleotides align to TRBD1. The germline V gene has CDR1 SGHTA and CDR2 FQGNSA. The CDR3 has 13 amino acids. Unmatched junction bases numbered 2, after V lost 5 bases and J lost 2 bases. In DNA, the CDR3 is TGTGCCAGCAGCCCACAGGGGAACTATGGCTACACCTTC. Protein sequence: CASSPQGNYGYTF. Based on the CDR3 plus reference TRBV7-2 and TRBJ1-2, the full variable domain is GAGVSQSPSNKVTEKGKDVELRCDPISGHTALYWYRQSLGQGLEFLIYFQGNSAPDKSGLPSDRFSAERTGGSVSTLTIQRTQQEDSAVYLCASSPQGNYGYTFGSGTRLTVV.

A few counts support this clone. The DNA for the CDR3 is TGTGCCAGCAGTGATGGTATGGGACCCAACTATGGCTACACCTTC. This translates into CASSDGMGPNYGYTF. V gene TRBV6-1 combines with J gene TRBJ1-2, with a weak D call TRBD1 (5 bases). Germline V gene data show CDR1 as MNHNS and CDR2 as SASEGT. CDR3 length equals 15 residues. Trimming cost V 3 bases and J 2 bases, with 13 bases left between them.

The chain has TRBV14 and TRBJ1-2; 7 nucleotides match TRBD1. The junction had 6 bases not matched to a gene; V was cut back by 4 bases and J by 4 bases. Germline values: CDR1 SGHDN, CDR2 FVKESK. The CDR3 runs to 14 residues. DNA for the CDR3: TGTGCCAGCAGCCTTACAGGGGTGGTCTATGGCTACACCTTC. This translates into CASSLTGVVYGYTF.

The rearrangement joins TRBV29-1 to TRBJ2-3; D possibly uses TRBD1 or TRBD2 (6 bases each). The CDR3 runs to 14 residues. The germline V gene encodes CDR1 SQVTM and CDR2 ANQGSEA. Between the trimmed V and J ends, which lost 7 bases and 2 bases, there was a span of 16 bases. The CDR3 bases are TGCAGCGCCGTAACGGGGGCACCCACAGATACGCAGTATTTT. This gives the protein CSAVTGAPTDTQYF.

The rearrangement links TRBV9 to TRBJ1-1; D is unresolved. Germline V gene data show CDR1 as SGDLS and CDR2 as YYNGEE. This CDR3 is built from 16 residues. V lost 0 bases and J 0 bases, leaving 12 bases between the germline ends. CDR3 sequence reads: CASSVGSVMLNTEAFF. The CDR3 DNA reads TGTGCCAGCAGCGTAGGTTCCGTCATGCTGAACACTGAAGCTTTCTTT.

This clone occurred once. The V gene is TRBV5-1, the J gene TRBJ2-7, with 7 nucleotides matching TRBD2. V shed 7 bases and J 3 bases; nucleotides not matched to a gene: 10. The CDR3 has 14 amino acids. Germline V gene lookup returns CDR1 SGHRS and CDR2 YFSETQ. CDR3 residues: CASHEGGDYYEQYF. In DNA, the CDR3 is TGCGCCAGCCACGAGGGAGGGGATTACTACGAGCAGTACTTC.

This clone occurred once. The chain uses TRBV28 and TRBJ2-1; 9 nucleotides line up with TRBD2. Trimming at V came to 6 bases and at J to 7 bases, leaving 13 bases not matched to a gene. CDR1 is MDHEN, CDR2 SYDVKM, per germline. This CDR3 region has 16 residues. Here the CDR3 DNA reads TGTGCCAGCAGGCCTCAAAGCGGGGGGCCGGGGAATGAGCAGTTCTTC. It is translated as CASRPQSGGPGNEQFF. The whole variable domain, filled in from reference TRBV28 and TRBJ2-1, reads DVKVTQSSRYLVKRTGEKVFLECVQDMDHENMFWYRQDPGLGLRLIYFSYDVKMKEKGDIPEGYSVSREKKERFSLILESASTNQTSMYLCASRPQSGGPGNEQFFGPGTRLTVL.

The CDR3 protein is CASSYALRGATGYTF. Here the CDR3 DNA reads TGTGCCAGCAGTTACGCCTTACGGGGGGCGACTGGCTACACCTTC. The chain combines TRBV6-5 with TRBJ1-2, with D perhaps matching TRBD1 (6 bases). Germline CDR1 MNHEY, CDR2 SVGAGI. Trimming pared 2 bases from V and 7 bases from J, leaving 17 bases between. The CDR3 is 15 amino acids.

The chain uses TRBV11-2 and TRBJ1-4; 8 positions agree with TRBD1. V lost 1 base and J lost 2; bases outside the gene matches: 0. CDR1 SGHAT and CDR2 FQNNGV come from the germline V gene. The CDR3 is 15 residues long. CDR3 residues: CASSLGDRTNEKLFF. The DNA for the CDR3 is TGTGCCAGCAGCTTAGGGGACAGGACTAATGAAAAACTGTTTTTT.

This chain links TRBV19 with TRBJ1-2; no firm D call. This CDR3 comprises 14 residues. Trimming left V 6 bases short and J 0 bases short, with 11 bases between. Germline assignment: CDR1 LNHDA and CDR2 SQIVND (reference sequence). The CDR3, as DNA: TGTGCCAGTAGGCCGGGTTTAGCTAACTATGGCTACACCTTC. It encodes CASRPGLANYGYTF. Filled out from reference TRBV19 and TRBJ1-2, the complete variable domain reads DGGITQSPKYLFRKEGQNVTLSCEQNLNHDAMYWYRQDPGQGLRLIYYSQIVNDFQKGDIAEGYSVSREKKESFPLTVTSAQKNPTAFYLCASRPGLANYGYTFGSGTRLTVV.